This record looks at one T cell receptor (beta chain) sequence and its context. V lost 5 bases to trimming and J lost 1 base, with 19 bases between them. The CDR3 spans 16 residues. CDR1 and CDR2 (germline): SGHTS, YDEGEE. Collection of blood occurred at baseline, at cycle 4 day 1, and at cycle 7 day 1. This sample is part of a study of OX40 agonist ivuxolimab in advanced cancers. In the study overall: Eligibility rules accepted prior anti-PD-1, anti-PD-L1 or anti-CTLA-4 therapy, and 30% to 40% had some. Of the patients, three showed partial responses, one with hepatocellular carcinoma and two with cutaneous melanoma.

Measured with immunoSEQ multiplex PCR; TCRdb has only the in-frame clones, and not every one. The table lists 65,000 to 90,000 clones, around nine tenths of them singletons. The source is an adult with an advanced solid tumor such as melanoma, head and neck, liver or kidney cancer. The chain joins TRBV5-8 to TRBJ2-7; either TRBD1 or TRBD2 may supply D (5 bases each). Sequences were derived from CD4+ or CD8+ T cells sorted from blood, sampled in a trial of the OX40 agonist ivuxolimab. The DNA of the CDR3 is TGTGCCAGCAGATTCCGGGGAAGGGGTACGTCCTACGAGCAGTACTTC. Its protein is CASRFRGRGTSYEQYF.